Presented here are 22 T cell receptor beta chains from one specimen sequenced in a study of T cells after posttransplantation cyclophosphamide. Data came from immunoSEQ multiplex PCR; TCRdb stores just in-frame clones and leaves some out. The sample is made up of 30,000 to 40,000 clones, none counted only once. What was sequenced was PBMCs. All receptors come from a man in his forties or fifties in good health, CMV-negative, and a related stem cell transplant donor.

This clone occurred many times. The chain is built from TRBV6-5 and TRBJ2-7, with D perhaps TRBD1 (6 bases). Germline CDR1 reads MNHEY; CDR2 reads SVGAGI. V was shortened by 2 bases and J by 3 bases, with 8 bases between the two germline ends. The CDR3 has 13 residues. CDR3 sequence: CASSYGTIYEQYF. The DNA for the CDR3 is TGTGCCAGCAGTTACGGGACAATCTACGAGCAGTACTTC.

This clone was observed at least ten times. J is TRBJ1-1 and V is TRBV7-2; D call uncertain. This CDR3 has 14 residues. Germline V gene lookup returns CDR1 SGHTA and CDR2 FQGNSA. Trimming left V 5 bases short and J 1 base short, with 11 bases between. This chain's CDR3 is CASSESGANTEAFF. In DNA form, the CDR3 reads TGTGCCAGCAGCGAGTCGGGAGCGAACACTGAAGCTTTCTTT.

This clone was recorded a few times. V usage is TRBV6-5 and J usage is TRBJ1-6; D unresolved. The CDR3 has 13 residues. With 6 bases removed from V and 4 bases from J, the gap between germline ends came to 7 bases. Germline V lookup: CDR1 MNHEY, CDR2 SVGAGI. CDR3 in amino acids: CASSATYNSPLHF. The CDR3, as DNA: TGTGCCAGCAGCGCCACTTATAATTCACCCCTCCACTTT.

In this sample, this clone turned up many times. V and J are TRBV5-1 and TRBJ1-5; 7 bases are a match to TRBD1. This CDR3 is 13 amino acids long. V shed 4 bases and J 5 bases; nucleotides not matched to a gene: 3. Germline assignment: CDR1 SGHRS and CDR2 YFSETQ. This CDR3 is CASSPTGDQPQHF. The CDR3 bases are TGCGCCAGCAGCCCAACAGGGGATCAGCCCCAGCATTTT.

The sample holds many counts of this clone. J is TRBJ1-5 and V is TRBV6-1; D possibly corresponds to TRBD1 (6 bases). Trimming took off 6 bases at V and 7 bases at J, with 13 bases between the two ends. This CDR3 is 13 amino acids long. Germline V lookup: CDR1 MNHNS, CDR2 SASEGT. The CDR3 region is CASRIQGNQPQHF. CDR3 in DNA: TGTGCCAGCAGGATACAGGGAAACCAGCCCCAGCATTTT.

This clone was seen repeatedly, ten times or more. The chain joins TRBV18 to TRBJ1-1, with a tentative D call TRBD1 (5 bases). Trimming left V 3 bases short and J 1 base short, with 9 bases between. Germline-derived CDR1 and CDR2 are KGHSH and LQKENI. The CDR3 sequence is 14 residues long. CDR3 residues: CASSPSTGNTEAFF. The CDR3 region has the DNA TGTGCCAGCTCACCTTCAACAGGGAACACTGAAGCTTTCTTT.

This clone was observed many times. The rearrangement links TRBV21-1 to TRBJ1-5; the D call of TRBD1 is as the table states it, not checked on the DNA. TRBV21-1 is a documented pseudogene. CDR3 size: 13 residues. Here the CDR3 DNA reads TGTGCCAGCCAAGACAGACCCAATCAGCCCCAGCATTTT. It is translated as CASQDRPNQPQHF.

This clone showed up many times. The J gene is TRBJ2-3, the V gene TRBV11-3; D gene unclear. Looked up from germline, CDR1 is SGHNT and CDR2 is YENEEA. Trimming pared 5 bases from V and 2 bases from J, leaving 11 bases between. This CDR3 has 14 residues. The CDR3 nucleotides are TGTGCCAGCAGCCCTAGTAGCTCCACAGATACGCAGTATTTT. It translates to CASSPSSSTDTQYF.

This clone was observed many times. This sequence joins TRBV5-6 and TRBJ1-1; 9 bases map to TRBD1. This CDR3 spans 14 amino acids. J lost 11 bases, V lost 3 bases, and 11 bases had no gene match. The germline V gene encodes CDR1 SGHDT and CDR2 YYEEEE. The CDR3, as DNA: TGTGCCAGCAGCTCAACCGGGACAGGGAAGTCGGCTTTCTTT. Its translation is CASSSTGTGKSAFF.

This clone was seen repeatedly, ten times or more. The chain couples TRBV5-4 to TRBJ2-5, with a weak D call TRBD1 (7 bases). The V gene's germline CDR1 is SGHNT and CDR2 YYREEE (reference sequence). V lost 0 bases and J 7 bases, leaving 13 bases between the germline ends. The length of the CDR3 is 14 residues. CDR3 DNA sequence: TGTGCCAGCAGCTTGGCAGGGGGGATTGGGACCCAGTACTTC. It specifies CASSLAGGIGTQYF.

This clone has just a few counts. The chain couples TRBV20-1 to TRBJ2-3; 7 bases line up with TRBD2. This CDR3 has 11 amino acids. From germline, CDR1 is DFQATT and CDR2 SNEGSKA (reference sequence). Trimming took 7 bases from V and 10 from J; bases not matched to a gene: 8. CDR3 nucleotides: TGCAGTGTCTTCGGGGGGAGGGCGCAGTATTTT. Translating it yields CSVFGGRAQYF.

This clone was detected only a few times. The chain joins TRBV6-1 to TRBJ2-1; TRBD1 aligns across 7 bases. V lost 2 bases to trimming and J lost 16 bases; unmatched junction nucleotides: 11. Germline V gene data show CDR1 as MNHNS and CDR2 as SASEGT. The length of the CDR3 is 13 residues. Here the CDR3 DNA reads TGTGCCAGCAGTGAACAAACCGGGACAGTGGCTTTCTTC. Translated, it gives CASSEQTGTVAFF.

The sample holds many counts of this clone. This chain uses TRBV6-5 with TRBJ2-7; perhaps TRBD1 as D (6 bases). V was shortened by 0 bases and J by 1 base, with 10 bases between the two germline ends. The CDR3 length is 15 residues. Germline V lookup: CDR1 MNHEY, CDR2 SVGAGI. CDR3 loop: CASSYSTGQSYEQYF. In DNA, the CDR3 is TGTGCCAGCAGTTACTCAACAGGGCAGTCCTACGAGCAGTACTTC.

This clone was detected many times. This rearrangement joins TRBV19 to TRBJ2-7; 7 bases are a match to TRBD1. Germline CDR1 and CDR2: LNHDA and SQIVND (reference sequence). The CDR3 runs 15 residues. Unmatched junction bases numbered 9, after V lost 5 bases and J lost 2 bases. The CDR3 sequence: CASSLPTGSPYEQYF. CDR3 in DNA: TGTGCCAGTAGTCTCCCGACAGGGTCACCCTACGAGCAGTACTTC.

This clone was recorded at least ten times. The chain links TRBV23-1 to TRBJ1-4; D possibly corresponds to TRBD1 (5 bases). TRBV23-1 is an ORF, and what it does is uncertain. The CDR3 is 16 residues long. Trimming left V 2 bases short and J 0 bases short, with 10 bases between. The CDR3 reads CASSQTWGATNEKLFF. DNA of the CDR3: TGCGCCAGCAGTCAAACATGGGGGGCAACTAATGAAAAACTGTTTTTT.

In this sample, this clone turned up many times. The V gene is TRBV14, the J gene TRBJ1-1; D unclear. V was shortened by 4 bases and J by 1 base, with 10 bases between the two germline ends. The CDR3 totals 14 residues. The germline gives CDR1 SGHDN, CDR2 FVKESK. This CDR3 reads CASSPRRKNTEAFF. CDR3 sequence (DNA): TGTGCCAGCAGCCCCCGCAGGAAGAACACTGAAGCTTTCTTT.

The table lists this clone with many counts. The chain couples TRBV6-6 to TRBJ2-7; D perhaps matches TRBD1 (6 bases). Germline V gives CDR1 MNHNY, CDR2 SVGAGI (reference sequence). The ends were cut back, 6 bases at V and 4 bases at J, with 19 bases in the middle. The CDR3 is 15 amino acids. CDR3 in amino acids: CASREQGFPFYEQYF. The CDR3 nucleotides are TGTGCCAGCAGAGAACAGGGTTTTCCTTTTTACGAGCAGTACTTC.

This clone was recorded many times. The chain has TRBV18 and TRBJ2-7; 9 bases are a match to TRBD1. The ends lost 3 bases at V and 1 base at J; junction bases unmatched: 10. The CDR3 is 17 amino acids. CDR1 is KGHSH and CDR2 is LQKENI in the germline V gene. CDR3 sequence: CASSPPRTGEGSYEQYF. The DNA of the CDR3 is TGTGCCAGCTCACCTCCTAGGACAGGGGAAGGGTCCTACGAGCAGTACTTC.

This clone appeared many times. The chain links TRBV6-5 to TRBJ2-2; 7 bases agree with TRBD1. Germline V gene data show CDR1 as MNHEY and CDR2 as SVGAGI. J was trimmed by 5 bases and V by 6 bases; bases with no gene match: 6. The CDR3 runs to 14 residues. The CDR3 here is CASRWDSYTGELFF. The DNA for the CDR3 is TGTGCCAGCAGATGGGACAGTTATACCGGGGAGCTGTTTTTT.

This clone was observed at least ten times. The J gene is TRBJ2-1, the V gene TRBV10-3; D is unclear. The V gene's germline CDR1 is ENHRY and CDR2 SYGVKD. The CDR3 loop spans 12 amino acids. The V end was cut by 7 bases, the J end by 6 bases, with 10 bases between. The CDR3 nucleotides read TGTGCCATCATGGAGAATTTCAATGAGCAGTTCTTC. It is translated as CAIMENFNEQFF.

This clone was counted many times. The chain links TRBV11-2 to TRBJ2-3, with TRBD2 matching 11 bases. The germline V gene encodes CDR1 SGHAT and CDR2 FQNNGV. Germline trimming cut 4 bases from V and 6 bases from J; bases unmatched to any gene: 6. This CDR3 is built from 15 residues. DNA of the CDR3: TGTGCCAGCAGCTCCACTAGCGGGGGAGGGGATACGCAGTATTTT. Its protein is CASSSTSGGGDTQYF.

The J gene is TRBJ2-1, the V gene TRBV7-2; 9 bases are shared with TRBD1. The ends lost 5 bases at V and 4 bases at J; junction bases unmatched: 6. The CDR3 has 15 amino acids. Germline V CDR1 and CDR2: SGHTA, FQGNSA. CDR3 loop: CASSPGQGFYNEQFF. DNA of the CDR3: TGTGCCAGCAGCCCGGGACAGGGTTTTTACAATGAGCAGTTCTTC. The variable domain in full, completed from reference TRBV7-2 and TRBJ2-1, reads GAGVSQSPSNKVTEKGKDVELRCDPISGHTALYWYRQSLGQGLEFLIYFQGNSAPDKSGLPSDRFSAERTGGSVSTLTIQRTQQEDSAVYLCASSPGQGFYNEQFFGPGTRLTVL.